The clone carrying this T cell receptor (beta chain) was seen more than once but under ten times. Its matching antigen is unknown. From approximately 9.5 ml of fresh peripheral blood, PBMCs were isolated. This record belongs to a study of T cells in Graves' hyperthyroidism and ophthalmopathy. Study results and limitations: In blood, most of the thyroid clonotypes expanded above 0.001 were also present.

Amplified regions were TCR beta CDR3 sequences from RNA transcripts. First-round RT-PCR of the TCR CDR3 relied on the HTBI primer set. TCRdb reprocessed the multiplex PCR reads via MiXCR and lists one record per CDR3 protein. The data show over 700,000 distinct CDR3 sequences, with 15% to 20% seen just once and around 17% held by the top ten. The CDR3 runs to 15 residues. Trimming pared 3 bases from V and 6 bases from J, leaving 13 bases between. Germline V gene sequence: CDR1 KGHDR, CDR2 SFDVKD. Specimen: blood. This TCR came from a woman between 45 and 65 years old with Graves' hyperthyroidism that later progressed to Graves' ophthalmopathy. V and J are TRBV24-1 and TRBJ2-2; maybe TRBD1 (6 bases). As DNA, the CDR3 is TGTGCCACCAGTGATACTACAGGGAAGTCCGGGGAGCTGTTTTTT. It yields the protein CATSDTTGKSGELFF.